This TCR beta chain appears in the sequencing data of a study of blood T cells in healthy people across ages. Trimming took off 10 bases at V and 4 bases at J, with 11 bases between the two ends. From germline, CDR1 is SGHKS and CDR2 YYEKEE (reference sequence). The CDR3 is 11 residues long. A second PCR of 7 to 11 cycles used a sample-barcoded 5' primer and a J-beta primer mix. TCRdb processed the 5' RACE reads anew with MiXCR; each CDR3 protein has one entry. The data contain some 1,500,000 distinct CDR3 sequences, about 45% of them singletons. Sample: blood. The chain joins TRBV5-5 to TRBJ1-1; D possibly corresponds to TRBD1 (5 bases). This TCR was sampled from a woman younger than 30 in good health. The CDR3 DNA sequence: TGTGCCCGGAGGGGCGCCACTGAAGCTTTCTTT. The encoded protein is CARRGATEAFF.